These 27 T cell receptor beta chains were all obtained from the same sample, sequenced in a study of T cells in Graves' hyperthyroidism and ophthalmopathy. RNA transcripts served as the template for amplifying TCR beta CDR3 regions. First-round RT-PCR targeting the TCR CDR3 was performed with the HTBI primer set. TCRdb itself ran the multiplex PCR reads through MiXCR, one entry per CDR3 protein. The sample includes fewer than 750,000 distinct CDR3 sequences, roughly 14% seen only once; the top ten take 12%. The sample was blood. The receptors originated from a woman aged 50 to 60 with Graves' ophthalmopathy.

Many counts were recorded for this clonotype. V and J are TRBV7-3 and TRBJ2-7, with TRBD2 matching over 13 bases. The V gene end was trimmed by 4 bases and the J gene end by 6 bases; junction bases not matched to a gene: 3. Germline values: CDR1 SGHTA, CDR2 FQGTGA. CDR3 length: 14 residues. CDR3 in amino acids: CASSSGLAGSEQYF. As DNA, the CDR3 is TGTGCCAGCAGCTCGGGACTAGCGGGAAGCGAGCAGTACTTC.

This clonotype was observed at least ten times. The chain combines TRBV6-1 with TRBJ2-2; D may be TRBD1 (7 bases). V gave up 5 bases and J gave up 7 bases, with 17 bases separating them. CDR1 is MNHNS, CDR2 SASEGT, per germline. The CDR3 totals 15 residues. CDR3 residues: CASSPSNRGGGELFF. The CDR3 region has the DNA TGTGCCAGCAGTCCTTCTAACAGGGGAGGCGGGGAGCTGTTTTTT.

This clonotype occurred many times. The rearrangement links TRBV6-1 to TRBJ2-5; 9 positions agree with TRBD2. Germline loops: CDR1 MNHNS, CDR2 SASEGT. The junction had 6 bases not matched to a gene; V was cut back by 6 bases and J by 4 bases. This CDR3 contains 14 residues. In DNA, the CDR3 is TGTGCCAGCAGAGGCGGGAGGGCCGGAGAGACCCAGTACTTC. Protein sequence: CASRGGRAGETQYF.

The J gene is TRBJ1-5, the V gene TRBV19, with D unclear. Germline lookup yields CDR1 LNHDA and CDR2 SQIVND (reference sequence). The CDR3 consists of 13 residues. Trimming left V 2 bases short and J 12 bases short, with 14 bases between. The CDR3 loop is CASSIIGSANQHF. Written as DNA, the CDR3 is TGTGCCAGTAGTATAATTGGGAGCGCAAACCAGCATTTT.

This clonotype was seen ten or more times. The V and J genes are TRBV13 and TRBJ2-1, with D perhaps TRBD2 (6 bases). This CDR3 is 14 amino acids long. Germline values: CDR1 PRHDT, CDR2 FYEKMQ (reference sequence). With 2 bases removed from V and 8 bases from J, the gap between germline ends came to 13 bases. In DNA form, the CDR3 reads TGTGCCAGCAGCTTATGGCGGGGAGGCTATGAGCAGTTCTTC. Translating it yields CASSLWRGGYEQFF.

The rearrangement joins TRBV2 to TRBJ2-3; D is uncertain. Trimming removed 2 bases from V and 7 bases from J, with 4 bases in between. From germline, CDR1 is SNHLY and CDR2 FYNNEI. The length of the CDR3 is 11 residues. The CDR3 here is CASSELNTQYF. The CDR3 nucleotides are TGTGCCAGCAGTGAACTAAATACGCAGTATTTT.

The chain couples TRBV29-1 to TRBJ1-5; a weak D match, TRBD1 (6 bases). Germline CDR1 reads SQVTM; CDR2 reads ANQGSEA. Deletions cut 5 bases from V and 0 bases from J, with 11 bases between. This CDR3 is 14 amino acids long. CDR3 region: CSVHTGHSNQPQHF. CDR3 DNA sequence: TGCAGCGTTCATACAGGGCATAGCAATCAGCCCCAGCATTTT.

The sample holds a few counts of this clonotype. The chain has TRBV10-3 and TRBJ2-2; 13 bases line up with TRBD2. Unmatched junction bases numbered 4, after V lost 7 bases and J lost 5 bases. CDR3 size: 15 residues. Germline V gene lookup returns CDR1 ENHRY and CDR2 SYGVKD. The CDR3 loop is CAITGLAGATGELFF. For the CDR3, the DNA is TGTGCCATCACCGGACTAGCGGGAGCTACCGGGGAGCTGTTTTTT.

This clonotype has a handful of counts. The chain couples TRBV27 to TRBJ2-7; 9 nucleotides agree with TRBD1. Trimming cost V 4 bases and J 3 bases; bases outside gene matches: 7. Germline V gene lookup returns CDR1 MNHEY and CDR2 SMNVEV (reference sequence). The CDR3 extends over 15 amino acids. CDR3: CASSYPGQGIYEQYF. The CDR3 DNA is TGTGCCAGCAGTTACCCGGGACAGGGAATCTACGAGCAGTACTTC.

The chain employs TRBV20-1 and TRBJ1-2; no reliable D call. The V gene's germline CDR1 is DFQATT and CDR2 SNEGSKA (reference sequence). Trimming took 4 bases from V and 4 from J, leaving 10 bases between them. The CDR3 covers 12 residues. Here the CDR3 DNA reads TGCAGTGCTATTAGAGGCCCCTATGGCTACACCTTC. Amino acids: CSAIRGPYGYTF.

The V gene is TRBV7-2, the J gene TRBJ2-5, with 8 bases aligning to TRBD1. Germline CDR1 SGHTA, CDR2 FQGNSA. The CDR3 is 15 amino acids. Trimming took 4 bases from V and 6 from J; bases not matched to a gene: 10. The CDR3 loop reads CASSSYGQGGQTQYF. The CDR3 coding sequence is TGTGCCAGCAGCTCCTACGGACAGGGAGGACAGACCCAGTACTTC.

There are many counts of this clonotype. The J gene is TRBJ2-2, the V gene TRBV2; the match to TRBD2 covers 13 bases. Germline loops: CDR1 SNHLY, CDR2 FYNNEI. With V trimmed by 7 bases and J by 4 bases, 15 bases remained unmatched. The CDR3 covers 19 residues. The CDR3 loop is CASMGVTSGRAWVTGELFF. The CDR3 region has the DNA TGTGCCAGCATGGGAGTCACTAGCGGGAGGGCCTGGGTCACCGGGGAGCTGTTTTTT. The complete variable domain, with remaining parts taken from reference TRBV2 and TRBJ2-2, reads EPEVTQTPSHQVTQMGQEVILRCVPISNHLYFYWYRQILGQKVEFLVSFYNNEISEKSEIFDDQFSVERPDGSNFTLKIRSTKLEDSAMYFCASMGVTSGRAWVTGELFFGEGSRLTVL.

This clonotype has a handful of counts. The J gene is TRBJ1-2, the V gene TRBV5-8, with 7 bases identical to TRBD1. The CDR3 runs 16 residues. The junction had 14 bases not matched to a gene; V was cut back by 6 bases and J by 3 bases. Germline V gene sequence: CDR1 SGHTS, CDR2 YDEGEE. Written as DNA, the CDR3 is TGTGCCAGCACCCTTGGGGGGACAGCGGGCGACTATGGCTACACCTTC. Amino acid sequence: CASTLGGTAGDYGYTF.

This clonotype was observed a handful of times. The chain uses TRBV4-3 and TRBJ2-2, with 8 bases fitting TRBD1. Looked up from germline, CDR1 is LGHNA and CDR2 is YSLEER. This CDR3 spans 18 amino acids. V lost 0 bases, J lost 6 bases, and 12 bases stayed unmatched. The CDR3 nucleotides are TGCGCCAGCAGCCAAGATCTGAATGACAGGGGATGGTCCGGGGAGCTGTTTTTT. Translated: CASSQDLNDRGWSGELFF.

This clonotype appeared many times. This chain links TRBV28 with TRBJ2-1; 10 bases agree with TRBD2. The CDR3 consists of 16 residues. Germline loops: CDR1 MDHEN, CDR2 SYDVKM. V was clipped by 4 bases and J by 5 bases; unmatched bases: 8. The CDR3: CASSSEREGYDNEQFF. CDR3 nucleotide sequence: TGTGCCAGCAGTTCGGAGCGGGAGGGATATGACAATGAGCAGTTCTTC.

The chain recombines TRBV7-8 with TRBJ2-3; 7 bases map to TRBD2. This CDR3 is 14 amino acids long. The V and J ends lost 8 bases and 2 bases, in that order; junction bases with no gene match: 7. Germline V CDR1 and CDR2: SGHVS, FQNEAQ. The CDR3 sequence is CASWESGTTDTQYF. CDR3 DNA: TGTGCCAGCTGGGAAAGCGGGACCACAGATACGCAGTATTTT.

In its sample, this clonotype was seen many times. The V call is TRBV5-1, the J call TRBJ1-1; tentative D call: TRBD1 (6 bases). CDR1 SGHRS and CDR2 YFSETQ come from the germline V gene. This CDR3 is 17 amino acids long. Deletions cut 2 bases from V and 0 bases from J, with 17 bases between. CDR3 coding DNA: TGCGCCAGCAGCTTCTTCTCGTTGGGACAAATGAACACTGAAGCTTTCTTT. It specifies CASSFFSLGQMNTEAFF.

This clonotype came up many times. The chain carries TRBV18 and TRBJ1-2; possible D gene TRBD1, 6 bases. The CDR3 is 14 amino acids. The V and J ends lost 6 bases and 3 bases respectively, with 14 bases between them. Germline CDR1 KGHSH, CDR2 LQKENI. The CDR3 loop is CASSNRGADYGYTF. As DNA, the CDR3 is TGTGCCAGCTCTAACCGGGGGGCAGACTATGGCTACACCTTC.

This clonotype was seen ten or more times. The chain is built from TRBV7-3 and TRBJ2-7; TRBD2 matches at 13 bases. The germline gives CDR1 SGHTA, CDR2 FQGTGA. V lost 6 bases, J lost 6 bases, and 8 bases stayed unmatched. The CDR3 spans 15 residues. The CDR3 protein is CASRKLAGGPGEQYF. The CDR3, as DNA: TGTGCCAGCAGGAAACTAGCGGGAGGGCCGGGCGAGCAGTACTTC.

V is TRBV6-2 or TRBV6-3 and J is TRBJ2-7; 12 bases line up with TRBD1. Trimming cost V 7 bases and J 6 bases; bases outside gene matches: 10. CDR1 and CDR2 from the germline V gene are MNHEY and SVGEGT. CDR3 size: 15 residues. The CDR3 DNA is TGTGCCAGCAACTATCCGGGACAGGGGGCGGCCGAGCAGTACTTC. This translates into CASNYPGQGAAEQYF.

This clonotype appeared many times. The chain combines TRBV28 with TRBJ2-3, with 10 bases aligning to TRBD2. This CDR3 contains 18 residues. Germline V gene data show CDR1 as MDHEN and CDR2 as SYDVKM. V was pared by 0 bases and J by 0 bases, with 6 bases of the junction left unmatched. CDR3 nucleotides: TGTGCCAGCAGTTTATGGCCTAGCGGGAGAGGAAGCACAGATACGCAGTATTTT. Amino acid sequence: CASSLWPSGRGSTDTQYF.

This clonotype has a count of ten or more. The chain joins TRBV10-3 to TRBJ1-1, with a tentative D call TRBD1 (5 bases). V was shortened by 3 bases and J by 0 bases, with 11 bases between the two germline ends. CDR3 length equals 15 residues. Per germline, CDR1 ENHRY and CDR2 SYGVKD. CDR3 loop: CAISDPGPMNTEAFF. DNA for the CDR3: TGTGCCATCAGTGATCCGGGACCGATGAACACTGAAGCTTTCTTT.

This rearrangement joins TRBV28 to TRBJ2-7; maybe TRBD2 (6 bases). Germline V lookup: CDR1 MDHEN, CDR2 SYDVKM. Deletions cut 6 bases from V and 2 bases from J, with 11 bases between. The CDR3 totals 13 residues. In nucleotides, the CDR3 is TGTGCCAGCAGGAGGGACTTGCCCTACGAGCAGTACTTC. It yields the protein CASRRDLPYEQYF.

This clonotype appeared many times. CDR3 coding DNA: TGTGCCAGCAGTTACACGAGCTCTGGGGCCAACGTCCTGACTTTC. Translation: CASSYTSSGANVLTF. V is TRBV6-2 or TRBV6-3 and J is TRBJ2-6; D not resolved. The CDR3 covers 15 residues. The ends were cut back, 2 bases at V and 0 bases at J, with 5 bases in the middle. Looked up from germline, CDR1 is MNHEY and CDR2 is SVGEGT.

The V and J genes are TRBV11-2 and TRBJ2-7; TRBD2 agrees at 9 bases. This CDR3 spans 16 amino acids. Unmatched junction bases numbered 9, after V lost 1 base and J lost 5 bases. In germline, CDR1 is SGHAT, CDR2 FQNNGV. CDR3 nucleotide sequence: TGTGCCAGCAGCTTAGGTGGTAGCGGGAGTATCGACGAGCAGTACTTC. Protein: CASSLGGSGSIDEQYF. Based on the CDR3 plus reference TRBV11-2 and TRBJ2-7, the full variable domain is EAGVAQSPRYKIIEKRQSVAFWCNPISGHATLYWYQQILGQGPKLLIQFQNNGVVDDSQLPKDRFSAERLKGVDSTLKIQPAKLEDSAVYLCASSLGGSGSIDEQYFGPGTRLTVT.

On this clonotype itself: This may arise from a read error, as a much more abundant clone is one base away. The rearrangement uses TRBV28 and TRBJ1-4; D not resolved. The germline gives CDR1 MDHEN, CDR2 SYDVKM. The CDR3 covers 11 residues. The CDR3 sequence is CASSFGGKLSF. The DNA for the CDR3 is TGTGCCAGCAGTTTTGGAGGAAAACTGTCTTTT.

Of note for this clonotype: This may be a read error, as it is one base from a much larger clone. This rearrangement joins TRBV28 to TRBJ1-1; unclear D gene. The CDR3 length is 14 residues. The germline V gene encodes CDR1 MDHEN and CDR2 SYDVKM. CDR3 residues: CAISFTDGNTEAFF. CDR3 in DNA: TGTGCCATCAGTTTTACGGACGGGAACACTGAAGCTTTCTTT. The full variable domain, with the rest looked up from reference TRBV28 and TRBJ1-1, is DVKVTQSSRYLVKRTGEKVFLECVQDMDHENMFWYRQDPGLGLRLIYFSYDVKMKEKGDIPEGYSVSREKKERFSLILESASTNQTSMYLCAISFTDGNTEAFFGQGTRLTVV.